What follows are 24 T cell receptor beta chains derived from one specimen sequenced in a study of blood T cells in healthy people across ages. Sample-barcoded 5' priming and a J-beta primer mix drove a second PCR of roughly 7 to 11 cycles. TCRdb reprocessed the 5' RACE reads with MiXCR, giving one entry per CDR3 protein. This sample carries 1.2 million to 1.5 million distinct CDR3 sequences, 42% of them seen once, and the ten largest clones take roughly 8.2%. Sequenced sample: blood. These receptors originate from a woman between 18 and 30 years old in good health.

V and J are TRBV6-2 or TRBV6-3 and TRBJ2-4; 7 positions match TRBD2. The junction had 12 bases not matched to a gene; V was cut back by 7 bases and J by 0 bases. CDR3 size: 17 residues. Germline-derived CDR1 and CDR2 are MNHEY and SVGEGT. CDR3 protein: CASTPTSAIQAKNIQYF. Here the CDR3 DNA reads TGTGCCAGCACCCCAACTAGCGCCATCCAAGCCAAAAACATTCAGTACTTC.

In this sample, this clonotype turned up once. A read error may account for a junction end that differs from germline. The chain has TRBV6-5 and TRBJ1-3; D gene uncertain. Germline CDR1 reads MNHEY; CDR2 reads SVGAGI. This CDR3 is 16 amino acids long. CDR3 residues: CASSFKLLTAGNTTYF. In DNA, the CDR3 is TGTGCCAGCAGTTTCAAATTGTTAACAGCTGGAAACACCACATATTTT.

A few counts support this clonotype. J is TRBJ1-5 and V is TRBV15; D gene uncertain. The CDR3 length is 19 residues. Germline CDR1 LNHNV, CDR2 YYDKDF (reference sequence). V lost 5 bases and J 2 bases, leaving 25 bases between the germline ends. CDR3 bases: TGTGCCACCAGCCATATCCCTTCAGGTAGTCGAGTGGGCAATCAGCCCCAGCATTTT. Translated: CATSHIPSGSRVGNQPQHF.

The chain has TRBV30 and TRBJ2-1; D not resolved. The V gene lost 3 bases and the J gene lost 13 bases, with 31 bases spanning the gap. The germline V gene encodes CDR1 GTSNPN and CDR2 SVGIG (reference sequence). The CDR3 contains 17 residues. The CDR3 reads CAWSYRVSWTDYKEQFF. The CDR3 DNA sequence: TGTGCCTGGAGCTATAGGGTCTCATGGACGGATTATAAGGAACAGTTCTTC.

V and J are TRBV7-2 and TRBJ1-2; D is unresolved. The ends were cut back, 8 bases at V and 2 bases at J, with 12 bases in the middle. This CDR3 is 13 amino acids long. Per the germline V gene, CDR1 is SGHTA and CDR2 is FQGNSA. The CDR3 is CASGEYPNYGYTF. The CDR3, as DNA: TGTGCCAGCGGGGAGTATCCAAACTATGGCTACACCTTC.

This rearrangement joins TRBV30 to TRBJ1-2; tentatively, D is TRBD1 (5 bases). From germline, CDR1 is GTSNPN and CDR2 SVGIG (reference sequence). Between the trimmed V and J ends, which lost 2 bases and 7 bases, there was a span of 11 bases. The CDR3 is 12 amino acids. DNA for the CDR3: TGTGCCTGGAGTCTGGGGGGGAGTGGCTACACCTTC. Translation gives CAWSLGGSGYTF.

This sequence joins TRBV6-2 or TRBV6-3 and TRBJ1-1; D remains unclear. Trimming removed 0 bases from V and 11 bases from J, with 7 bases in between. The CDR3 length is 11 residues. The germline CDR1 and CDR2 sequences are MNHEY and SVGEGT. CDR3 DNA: TGTGCCAGCAGTTACTCTGAGGAGGCTTTCTTT. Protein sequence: CASSYSEEAFF.

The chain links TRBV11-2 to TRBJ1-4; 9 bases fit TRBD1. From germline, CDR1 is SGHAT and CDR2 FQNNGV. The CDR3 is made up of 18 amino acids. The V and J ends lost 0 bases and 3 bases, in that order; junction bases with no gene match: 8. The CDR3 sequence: CASSLEGTGSSSNEKLFF. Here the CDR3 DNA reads TGTGCCAGCAGCTTAGAAGGGACAGGGTCCTCCTCTAATGAAAAACTGTTTTTT.

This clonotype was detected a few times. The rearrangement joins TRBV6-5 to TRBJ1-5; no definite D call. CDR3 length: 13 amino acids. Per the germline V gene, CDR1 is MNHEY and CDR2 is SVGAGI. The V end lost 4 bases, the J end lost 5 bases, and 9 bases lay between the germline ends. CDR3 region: CASSSGPYQPQHF. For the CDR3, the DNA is TGTGCCAGCAGTTCCGGACCGTATCAGCCCCAGCATTTT.

The CDR3 spells CASSVLAGGMFEQYF. CDR3 nucleotides: TGTGCCAGCAGTGTACTAGCGGGAGGGATGTTTGAGCAGTACTTC. This sequence joins TRBV27 and TRBJ2-7; 13 bases match TRBD2. Germline V gene lookup returns CDR1 MNHEY and CDR2 SMNVEV (reference sequence). CDR3 size: 15 residues. The V segment lost 5 bases and the J segment 7 bases; nucleotides outside the gene matches: 8.

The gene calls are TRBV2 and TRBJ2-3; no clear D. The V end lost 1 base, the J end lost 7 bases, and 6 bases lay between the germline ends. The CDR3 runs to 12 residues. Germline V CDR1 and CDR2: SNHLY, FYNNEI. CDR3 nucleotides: TGTGCCAGCAGTGAAGGGTCCTATACGCAGTATTTT. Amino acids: CASSEGSYTQYF.

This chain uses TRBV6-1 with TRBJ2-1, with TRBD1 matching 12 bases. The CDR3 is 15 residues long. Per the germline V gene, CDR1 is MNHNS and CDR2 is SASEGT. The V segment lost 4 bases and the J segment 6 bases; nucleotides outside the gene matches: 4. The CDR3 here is CASSAGQGATNEQFF. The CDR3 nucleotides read TGTGCCAGCAGTGCGGGACAGGGGGCAACCAATGAGCAGTTCTTC.

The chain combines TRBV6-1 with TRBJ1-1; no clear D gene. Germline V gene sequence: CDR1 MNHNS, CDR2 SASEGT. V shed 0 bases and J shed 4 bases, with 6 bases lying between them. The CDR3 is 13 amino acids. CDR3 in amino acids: CASSEALTTEAFF. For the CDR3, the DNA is TGTGCCAGCAGTGAAGCGTTAACCACTGAAGCTTTCTTT.

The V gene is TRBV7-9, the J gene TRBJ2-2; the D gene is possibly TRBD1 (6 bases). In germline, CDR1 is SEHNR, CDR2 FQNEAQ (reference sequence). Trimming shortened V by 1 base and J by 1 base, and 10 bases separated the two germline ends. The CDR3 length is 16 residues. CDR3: CASSLVLTGNTGELFF. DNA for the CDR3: TGTGCCAGCAGCTTAGTCTTGACAGGGAACACCGGGGAGCTGTTTTTT. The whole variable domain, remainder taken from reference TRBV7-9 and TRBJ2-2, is DTGVSQNPRHKITKRGQNVTFRCDPISEHNRLYWYRQTLGQGPEFLTYFQNEAQLEKSRLLSDRFSAERPKGSFSTLEIQRTEQGDSAMYLCASSLVLTGNTGELFFGEGSRLTVL.

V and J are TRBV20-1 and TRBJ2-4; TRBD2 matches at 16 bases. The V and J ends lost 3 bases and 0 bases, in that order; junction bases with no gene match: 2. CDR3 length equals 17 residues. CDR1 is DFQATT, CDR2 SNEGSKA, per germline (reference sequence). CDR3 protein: CSARGLAGGLAKNIQYF. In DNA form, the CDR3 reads TGCAGTGCTAGGGGACTAGCGGGAGGGTTAGCCAAAAACATTCAGTACTTC.

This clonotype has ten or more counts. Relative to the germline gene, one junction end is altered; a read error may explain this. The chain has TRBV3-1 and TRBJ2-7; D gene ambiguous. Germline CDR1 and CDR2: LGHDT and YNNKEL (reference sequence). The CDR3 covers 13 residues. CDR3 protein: CASSQDTAYEQYF. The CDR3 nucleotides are TGCGCCAGCAGCCAAGATACCGCCTACGAGCAGTACTTC.

CDR3 nucleotide sequence: TGTGCCAGCAGTTTAGCAGGGCACACTAGCGGGGGTGGCAATGAGCAGTTCTTC. Protein sequence: CASSLAGHTSGGGNEQFF. The chain uses TRBV12-3 or TRBV12-4 and TRBJ2-1, with TRBD2 matching over 11 bases. With V trimmed by 0 bases and J by 6 bases, 10 bases remained unmatched. This CDR3 contains 18 residues.

DNA of the CDR3: TGTGCCAGCAGCCCCGGGCTCTTGGGGGCCCAGTACTTC. It encodes CASSPGLLGAQYF. The rearrangement uses TRBV7-2 and TRBJ2-7; a weak D match, TRBD1 (6 bases). V shed 5 bases and J shed 10 bases, with 18 bases lying between them. This CDR3 contains 13 residues. Looked up from germline, CDR1 is SGHTA and CDR2 is FQGNSA. Variable domain in full (rest from reference TRBV7-2 and TRBJ2-7): GAGVSQSPSNKVTEKGKDVELRCDPISGHTALYWYRQSLGQGLEFLIYFQGNSAPDKSGLPSDRFSAERTGGSVSTLTIQRTQQEDSAVYLCASSPGLLGAQYFGPGTRLTVT.

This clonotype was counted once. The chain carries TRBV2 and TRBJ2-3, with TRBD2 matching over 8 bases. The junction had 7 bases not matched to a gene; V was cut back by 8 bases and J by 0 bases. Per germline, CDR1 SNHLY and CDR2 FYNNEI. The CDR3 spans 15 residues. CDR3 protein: CASLTLAVSTDTQYF. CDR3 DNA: TGTGCCAGCCTCACACTAGCGGTTAGCACAGATACGCAGTATTTT.

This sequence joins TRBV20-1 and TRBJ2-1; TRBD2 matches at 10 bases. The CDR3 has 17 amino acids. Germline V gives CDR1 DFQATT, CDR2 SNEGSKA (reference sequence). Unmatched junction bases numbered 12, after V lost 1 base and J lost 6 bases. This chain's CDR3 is CSARAHGSGGATNEQFF. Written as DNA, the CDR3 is TGCAGTGCTAGAGCCCACGGGAGCGGGGGGGCCACCAATGAGCAGTTCTTC.

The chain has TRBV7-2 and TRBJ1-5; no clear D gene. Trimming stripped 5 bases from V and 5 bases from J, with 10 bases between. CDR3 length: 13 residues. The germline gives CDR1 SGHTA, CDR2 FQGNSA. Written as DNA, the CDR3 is TGTGCCAGCAGCCGGCACAGAGATCAGCCCCAGCATTTT. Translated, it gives CASSRHRDQPQHF. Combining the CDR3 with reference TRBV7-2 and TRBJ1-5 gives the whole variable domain GAGVSQSPSNKVTEKGKDVELRCDPISGHTALYWYRQSLGQGLEFLIYFQGNSAPDKSGLPSDRFSAERTGGSVSTLTIQRTQQEDSAVYLCASSRHRDQPQHFGDGTRLSIL.

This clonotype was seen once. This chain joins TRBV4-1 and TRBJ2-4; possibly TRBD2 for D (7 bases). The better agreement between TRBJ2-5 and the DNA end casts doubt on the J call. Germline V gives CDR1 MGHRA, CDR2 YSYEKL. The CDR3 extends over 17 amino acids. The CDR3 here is CASSLITGRGEWKTQYF. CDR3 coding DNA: TGCGCCAGCAGCTTAATTACAGGGAGGGGCGAATGGAAGACCCAGTACTTC.

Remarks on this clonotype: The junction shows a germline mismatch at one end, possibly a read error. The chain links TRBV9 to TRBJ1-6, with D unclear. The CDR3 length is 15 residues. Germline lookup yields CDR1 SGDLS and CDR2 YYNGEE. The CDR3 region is CASSLAADFNSLLHF. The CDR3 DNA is TGTGCCAGCAGCTTGGCAGCGGATTTTAATTCACTCCTCCACTTT.

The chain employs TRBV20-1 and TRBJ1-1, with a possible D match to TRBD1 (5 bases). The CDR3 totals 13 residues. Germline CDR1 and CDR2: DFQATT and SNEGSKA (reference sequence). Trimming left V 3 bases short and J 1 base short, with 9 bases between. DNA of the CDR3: TGCAGTGCTAGGGGACCCCGGAACACTGAAGCTTTCTTT. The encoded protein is CSARGPRNTEAFF.